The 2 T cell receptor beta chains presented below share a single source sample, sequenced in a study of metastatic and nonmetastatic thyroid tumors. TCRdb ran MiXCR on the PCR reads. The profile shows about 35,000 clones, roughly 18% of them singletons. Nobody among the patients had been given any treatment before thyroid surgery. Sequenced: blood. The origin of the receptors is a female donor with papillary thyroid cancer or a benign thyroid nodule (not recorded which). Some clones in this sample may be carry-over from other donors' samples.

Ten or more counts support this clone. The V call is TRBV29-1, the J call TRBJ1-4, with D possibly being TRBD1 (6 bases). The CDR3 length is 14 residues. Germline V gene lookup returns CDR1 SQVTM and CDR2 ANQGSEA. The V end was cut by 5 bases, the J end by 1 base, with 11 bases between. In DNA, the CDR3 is TGCAGCGTTCGGGAGGGGGGAACTAATGAAAAACTGTTTTTT. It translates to CSVREGGTNEKLFF.

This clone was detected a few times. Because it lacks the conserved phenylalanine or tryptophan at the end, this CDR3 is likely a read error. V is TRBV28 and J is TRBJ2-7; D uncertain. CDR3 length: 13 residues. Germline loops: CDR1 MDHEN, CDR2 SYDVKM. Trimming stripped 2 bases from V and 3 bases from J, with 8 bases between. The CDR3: CASSLGPIYEQYS. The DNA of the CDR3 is TGTGCCAGCAGTTTAGGCCCTATCTACGAGCAGTACTCC.